This T cell receptor beta chain was identified in a study of blood T cell repertoires in COVID-19. Study summary: Both acute and convalescent COVID-19 samples were obtained from the United States, Italy and Spain. The cDNA or gDNA used as material had been derived from T cells, B-cell-depleted T cells, or PBMCs.

Per the original methods: From reference gene primer amplification, estimates of nucleated cell counts were derived. Clones were sequenced by immunoSEQ multiplex PCR, and TCRdb holds only the in-frame ones, with some missing. V, J and clone size derive from that table, while D and trimming were established from the DNA sequence. The sample has 95,000 to 150,000 clones; around four fifths are singletons. This CDR3 has 16 residues. The germline V gene encodes CDR1 SGHKS and CDR2 YYEKEE (reference sequence). With 1 base clipped from V and 3 bases from J, the junction kept 10 bases outside the gene matches.

The source material was peripheral blood. The chain recombines TRBV5-5 with TRBJ2-7; 7 bases are a match to TRBD1. The sequence derives from a man between 60 and 75 years old with active or convalescent COVID-19. CDR3 loop: CASSLNIGGRGYEQYF. The CDR3 nucleotides read TGTGCCAGCAGCTTGAATATAGGGGGCAGAGGCTACGAGCAGTACTTC.